This TCR beta chain was captured in a study of OX40 agonist ivuxolimab in advanced cancers. Individuals having autoimmune disease history or systemic immunosuppression were not enrolled. The protocol was immunoSEQ multiplex PCR, while the TCRdb copy is restricted to in-frame clones and leaves out a portion. The table shows some 80,000 clones, with approximately 90% occurring only once. Of note for this clone: Antigen: not known.

This CDR3 spans 16 amino acids. The V and J ends lost 0 bases and 3 bases respectively, with 14 bases between them. Germline V gives CDR1 MNHEY, CDR2 SMNVEV (reference sequence). The study's findings and limits: CD4+ and CD8+ blood T cells expanded clonally by week 6 at 0.1 to 3.0 mg/kg. Researchers did not determine the expanded peripheral T cells' antigen specificity.

The chain uses TRBV27 and TRBJ1-2; maybe TRBD1 (5 bases). The source is an adult with an advanced solid tumor such as melanoma, head and neck, liver or kidney cancer. The source was CD4+ or CD8+ T cells sorted from blood, collected in a trial of the OX40 agonist ivuxolimab. In DNA form, the CDR3 reads TGTGCCAGCAGTTTATCGGCCGGGGGTGGTTACTATGGCTACACCTTC. Translation gives CASSLSAGGGYYGYTF.